The 21 T cell receptor beta chains below come from one sample, sequenced in a study of T-cell reconstitution after alpha-beta-depleted transplantation in children. TCRbeta library preparation incorporated unique molecular identifiers. TCRdb fed the PCR reads into MiXCR, producing one record per CDR3 protein. The table lists hundreds of thousands of distinct CDR3 sequences, roughly 13% of them singletons. The source was PBMCs, mostly from graft donor cells, collected 360 days after TCRalphabeta/CD19-depleted stem cell transplant. Receptors originate from a male patient aged 5 to 17 who had a stem cell transplant for acute myeloid leukemia, so the T cells may come from the graft donor.

The sample holds a few counts of this clonotype. The genes are TRBV29-1 and TRBJ1-1, with D maybe TRBD1 (5 bases). V shed 6 bases and J shed 7 bases, with 15 bases lying between them. Germline V gene lookup returns CDR1 SQVTM and CDR2 ANQGSEA. CDR3 size: 12 residues. The CDR3 protein is CSVPGVGVEAFF. In DNA form, the CDR3 reads TGCAGCGTGCCCGGGGTGGGGGTTGAAGCTTTCTTT.

V and J are TRBV10-3 and TRBJ2-1; TRBD2 aligns across 12 bases. The trim removed 7 bases at V and 1 base at J, leaving 14 bases unmatched. Germline loops: CDR1 ENHRY, CDR2 SYGVKD. CDR3 length: 19 amino acids. The CDR3, as DNA: TGTGCCATCACTAACGGGCGGCTAGCGGGAGGGCAATCCTACAATGAGCAGTTCTTC. Its protein product is CAITNGRLAGGQSYNEQFF.

Written as DNA, the CDR3 is TGTGCCATCAGTGAAATCGGGACAGTGTCCTCTGGGGCCAACGTCCTGACTTTC. Translation gives CAISEIGTVSSGANVLTF. This rearrangement joins TRBV10-3 to TRBJ2-6, with 7 bases that match TRBD1. This CDR3 has 18 amino acids. CDR1 and CDR2 (germline): ENHRY, SYGVKD. J gave up 0 bases and V 3 bases, and 8 bases lay outside the gene matches.

The genes are TRBV15 and TRBJ2-2; D is possibly TRBD2 (6 bases). CDR1 LNHNV and CDR2 YYDKDF come from the germline V gene (reference sequence). Trimming took 11 bases from V and 2 from J, leaving 12 bases between them. The CDR3 sequence is 13 residues long. For the CDR3, the DNA is TGTGCCGCCGGGACTCTAAACACCGGGGAGCTGTTTTTT. This translates into CAAGTLNTGELFF.

In this sample, this clonotype turned up a few times. For the CDR3, the DNA is TGTGCCAGCAGTTTTAGTTCGGCGACGGATGTTCCCGATACGCAGTATTTT. Translation: CASSFSSATDVPDTQYF. This chain connects TRBV12-3 or TRBV12-4 to TRBJ2-3; D not certain. V lost 3 bases and J lost 6, with 22 bases in between. The CDR3 is made up of 17 amino acids.

The chain recombines TRBV29-1 with TRBJ2-2; 13 positions agree with TRBD2. Unmatched junction bases numbered 7, after V lost 0 bases and J lost 3 bases. Germline-derived CDR1 and CDR2 are SQVTM and ANQGSEA. The CDR3 is 18 amino acids. The chain's CDR3 is CSVEEGGLAGDHTGELFF. The CDR3, as DNA: TGCAGCGTTGAAGAGGGAGGACTAGCGGGAGATCACACCGGGGAGCTGTTTTTT.

There are a few counts of this clonotype. This chain uses TRBV20-1 with TRBJ2-1, with D unresolved. The germline gives CDR1 DFQATT, CDR2 SNEGSKA (reference sequence). V lost 8 bases to trimming and J lost 10 bases, with 15 bases between them. The CDR3 length is 11 residues. Here the CDR3 reads CSSSKLEEQFF. The CDR3 DNA is TGCAGTTCGTCCAAACTGGAAGAGCAGTTCTTC.

This clonotype turned up a few times. This chain joins TRBV20-1 and TRBJ2-7; the match to TRBD1 covers 10 bases. The ends lost 6 bases at V and 1 base at J; junction bases unmatched: 15. Germline-derived CDR1 and CDR2 are DFQATT and SNEGSKA (reference sequence). The CDR3 sequence is 17 residues long. The CDR3 here is CSAPPRDRGLLSYEQYF. The DNA of the CDR3 is TGCAGTGCCCCACCCCGGGACAGGGGTTTATTGTCCTACGAGCAGTACTTC.

A few counts support this clonotype. The V gene is TRBV14, the J gene TRBJ2-1, with D perhaps being TRBD1 or TRBD2 (7 bases each). The CDR3 has 16 amino acids. The V end was cut by 4 bases, the J end by 4 bases, with 17 bases between. Germline V CDR1 and CDR2: SGHDN, FVKESK. In DNA, the CDR3 is TGTGCCAGCAGCCCCAGGGGGGGTCCAGCTTACAATGAGCAGTTCTTC. The encoded protein is CASSPRGGPAYNEQFF. The full variable domain, its missing parts supplied by reference TRBV14 and TRBJ2-1, is EAGVTQFPSHSVIEKGQTVTLRCDPISGHDNLYWYRRVMGKEIKFLLHFVKESKQDESGMPNNRFLAERTGGTYSTLKVQPAELEDSGVYFCASSPRGGPAYNEQFFGPGTRLTVL.

This clonotype was observed a handful of times. The chain has TRBV10-3 and TRBJ2-3; D is unresolved. Germline V gene lookup returns CDR1 ENHRY and CDR2 SYGVKD. V was pared by 7 bases and J by 4 bases, with 9 bases between. The CDR3 is made up of 12 amino acids. The CDR3 DNA reads TGTGCCATCAAACCAGGTTCAGATACGCAGTATTTT. Its protein is CAIKPGSDTQYF.

This rearrangement joins TRBV29-1 to TRBJ2-3; D not certain. Germline values: CDR1 SQVTM, CDR2 ANQGSEA. The CDR3 extends over 12 amino acids. Trimming removed 8 bases from V and 1 base from J, with 10 bases in between. Here the CDR3 DNA reads TGCAGCACCTGGTGGGGCACAGATACGCAGTATTTT. Its translation: CSTWWGTDTQYF.

The chain couples TRBV7-6 to TRBJ2-5; 8 bases are shared with TRBD2. The CDR3 covers 16 residues. The J segment lost 4 bases and the V segment lost 1 base, leaving 8 bases of the junction unmatched. CDR1 SGHVS and CDR2 FNYEAQ come from the germline V gene. CDR3 DNA: TGTGCCAGCAGCTTAGGCACTAGCGGCCTTAGAGAGACCCAGTACTTC. Protein sequence: CASSLGTSGLRETQYF. Based on the CDR3 plus reference TRBV7-6 and TRBJ2-5, the full variable domain is GAGVSQSPRYKVTKRGQDVALRCDPISGHVSLYWYRQALGQGPEFLTYFNYEAQQDKSGLPNDRFSAERPEGSISTLTIQRTEQRDSAMYRCASSLGTSGLRETQYFGPGTRLLVL.

V and J are TRBV27 and TRBJ2-1; D perhaps matches TRBD2 (7 bases). The CDR3 sequence is 17 residues long. CDR1 MNHEY and CDR2 SMNVEV come from the germline V gene (reference sequence). Trimming shortened V by 4 bases and J by 3 bases, and 19 bases separated the two germline ends. The CDR3 DNA is TGTGCCAGCAGTTCCATAGCGGAGGGGGGGGACTACAATGAGCAGTTCTTC. Residues: CASSSIAEGGDYNEQFF.

This rearrangement joins TRBV28 to TRBJ1-5; 7 bases agree with TRBD1. In germline, CDR1 is MDHEN, CDR2 SYDVKM. V dropped 5 bases and J dropped 8; count of bases not matched to a gene: 6. This CDR3 is built from 13 residues. Here the CDR3 DNA reads TGTGCCAGCAGTAGTCCAGGGGGAGAGCCCCAGCATTTT. It translates to CASSSPGGEPQHF.

This clonotype was detected a few times. J is TRBJ2-7 and V is TRBV7-9; D tentatively fits TRBD1 or TRBD2 (5 bases each). CDR3 length equals 16 residues. Germline V gene data show CDR1 as SEHNR and CDR2 as FQNEAQ (reference sequence). Between the trimmed V and J ends, which lost 1 base and 3 bases, there was a span of 16 bases. The CDR3 DNA is TGTGCCAGCAGCTTAGTTGGGGGTACCACATTCTACGAGCAGTACTTC. It specifies CASSLVGGTTFYEQYF.

This clonotype came up many times. V and J are TRBV20-1 and TRBJ2-7; D ambiguous. The CDR3 extends over 12 amino acids. The V and J ends lost 2 bases and 3 bases respectively, with 8 bases between them. Germline values: CDR1 DFQATT, CDR2 SNEGSKA (reference sequence). CDR3 loop: CSARHFVYEQYF. The CDR3, as DNA: TGCAGTGCTAGACACTTTGTCTACGAGCAGTACTTC.

This clonotype was observed a few times. In DNA form, the CDR3 reads TGTGCCACCAGTGACGGGGGGTCCCTCTACGAGCAGTACTTC. It is translated as CATSDGGSLYEQYF. The chain joins TRBV24-1 to TRBJ2-7; 7 positions agree with TRBD2. The CDR3 covers 14 residues. The trim removed 4 bases at V and 3 bases at J, leaving 5 bases unmatched. Germline CDR1 KGHDR, CDR2 SFDVKD.

The chain is built from TRBV6-1 and TRBJ2-1; TRBD2 matches 10 bases. V was pared by 6 bases and J by 10 bases, with 12 bases of the junction left unmatched. The length of the CDR3 is 15 residues. Per germline, CDR1 MNHNS and CDR2 SASEGT. Here the CDR3 DNA reads TGTGCCAGCAGGGGCGGGCTAGCGGGAGTGAGGGAGCAGTTCTTC. Encoded protein: CASRGGLAGVREQFF.

The genes are TRBV20-1 and TRBJ2-5, with 8 nucleotides matching TRBD2. CDR1 and CDR2 (germline): DFQATT, SNEGSKA (reference sequence). This CDR3 comprises 12 residues. The J segment lost 4 bases and the V segment lost 6 bases, leaving 4 bases of the junction unmatched. The CDR3, as DNA: TGCAGTGCAGCGGGAGTTTCAGAGACCCAGTACTTC. Its protein product is CSAAGVSETQYF.

This clonotype was found a few times. This sequence joins TRBV4-3 and TRBJ2-2, with TRBD2 matching over 9 bases. CDR1 and CDR2 from the germline V gene are LGHNA and YSLEER. The CDR3 covers 16 residues. Trimming at V came to 5 bases and at J to 6 bases, leaving 10 bases not matched to a gene. The CDR3 here is CASSTIAGESPGELFF. As DNA, the CDR3 is TGCGCCAGCAGCACCATAGCGGGAGAGTCTCCCGGGGAGCTGTTTTTT.

This clonotype has a count of ten or more. The chain employs TRBV11-2 and TRBJ2-2; 13 positions match TRBD2. The ends lost 0 bases at V and 7 bases at J; junction bases unmatched: 5. CDR1 and CDR2 from the germline V gene are SGHAT and FQNNGV. The CDR3 covers 17 residues. This chain's CDR3 is CASSLDGLAGVGGELFF. The CDR3 DNA follows: TGTGCCAGCAGCTTAGACGGACTAGCGGGGGTTGGCGGGGAGCTGTTTTTT.